One TCR beta chain is described in this entry. TCRdb passed the 5' RACE reads through MiXCR, listing each CDR3 protein once. The sample lists 150,000 or so distinct CDR3 sequences, roughly 3.5% seen once, with 8.1% in the top ten. Germline CDR1 and CDR2: SGHRS and YFSETQ. V gave up 4 bases and J gave up 5 bases, with 15 bases separating them. CDR3 length: 15 amino acids. The data belong to a study of identical twins. The rearrangement links TRBV5-1 to TRBJ1-4, with a tentative D call TRBD1 (5 bases). The sample consisted of memory T cells sorted from blood. The clonotype comes from a man younger than 35 in good health. The CDR3: CASSKEAGGNEKLFF. The CDR3 DNA is TGCGCCAGCAGCAAGGAGGCGGGGGGAAATGAAAAACTGTTTTTT.